The clone carrying this T cell receptor (beta chain) was counted a few times. Its antigen remains unknown. TCRdb fed the RT-PCR reads into MiXCR, producing one record per CDR3 protein. Among some 800,000 distinct CDR3 sequences, 21% were seen once, and the ten largest hold about 10%. This entry belongs to a study of response to subunit inactivated influenza vaccine. Study-wide results and limits: Authors suggested few new T cells are recruited by each seasonal influenza vaccination.

The CDR3 length is 15 residues. Germline assignment: CDR1 SGHTA and CDR2 FQGNSA. Trimming removed 2 bases from V and 4 bases from J, with 15 bases in between. This receptor was identified in a man aged 50 to 60 who received an inactivated influenza vaccine. The source was PBMCs from blood, collected less than 6 days after vaccination. V is TRBV7-2 and J is TRBJ2-7; perhaps TRBD1 as D (6 bases). In DNA form, the CDR3 reads TGTGCCAGCAGCTTATACGGGCAGGGGCGTTACGAGCAGTACTTC. Its translation is CASSLYGQGRYEQYF.